One and the same sample provided the 5 T cell receptor beta chains below, sequenced in a study of cytomegalovirus exposure and HLA in healthy donors. The primer mix had 60 Vbeta and 13 Jbeta primers. Only in-frame clones appear in the TCRdb table, and some are missing; sequencing was by immunoSEQ multiplex PCR. The data hold over 65,000 clones, with roughly two thirds observed a single time. Material for sequencing was PBMCs. The receptors here all came from a woman between 45 and 60 years old in good health and CMV-seropositive.

A note on this clone: A junction boundary mismatches the germline segment, possibly from a read error. V is TRBV7-9 and J is TRBJ2-2, with TRBD1 identical over 8 bases. The CDR3 totals 16 residues. Germline assignment: CDR1 SEHNR and CDR2 FQNEAQ (reference sequence). The CDR3 loop is CSSSLARTGFPWELFF. The CDR3 region has the DNA TGTTCCAGCAGCTTAGCCAGGACAGGGTTTCCCTGGGAGCTGTTTTTT.

The J gene is TRBJ2-5, the V gene TRBV5-8, with no clear D. Trimming shortened V by 0 bases and J by 0 bases, and 3 bases separated the two germline ends. The CDR3 runs 13 residues. Per germline, CDR1 SGHTS and CDR2 YDEGEE. The CDR3 sequence: CASSLAYQETQYF. CDR3 in DNA: TGTGCCAGCAGCTTGGCGTACCAAGAGACCCAGTACTTC.

This clone was found once. V gene TRBV7-2 combines with J gene TRBJ1-5, with 9 bases identical to TRBD1. The CDR3 has 15 residues. CDR1 is SGHTA, CDR2 FQGNSA, per germline. J lost 1 base, V lost 5 bases, and 3 bases had no gene match. In DNA, the CDR3 is TGTGCCAGCAGCAAGGACAGGGGAAGCAATCAGCCCCAGCATTTT. Protein product: CASSKDRGSNQPQHF.

The chain uses TRBV14 and TRBJ1-4, with a tentative D call TRBD1 (5 bases). CDR1 is SGHDN, CDR2 FVKESK, per germline. Trimming stripped 5 bases from V and 5 bases from J, with 15 bases between. The CDR3 sequence is 15 residues long. DNA of the CDR3: TGTGCCAGCAGCTTGCGCGGGGGTGACAATGAAAAACTGTTTTTT. Translated: CASSLRGGDNEKLFF.

The V gene is TRBV6-1, the J gene TRBJ1-5, with D unresolved. Germline V gene data show CDR1 as MNHNS and CDR2 as SASEGT. The CDR3 contains 14 residues. V was pared by 1 base and J by 5 bases, with 9 bases between. The CDR3 bases are TGTGCCAGCAGTGAAGACACCCGCTATCAGCCCCAGCATTTT. Its translation: CASSEDTRYQPQHF.